This T cell receptor beta chain was recorded in a study of Graves' ophthalmopathy and Graves' hyperthyroidism. Amplification from RNA transcripts yielded the TCR beta CDR3 regions. RT-PCR with HTBI primers came first, then second-round multiplex PCR. Using its own MiXCR run on the multiplex PCR reads, TCRdb lists one record per CDR3 protein. This table has over a million distinct CDR3 sequences, roughly two fifths appearing once. CDR1 ENHRY and CDR2 SYGVKD come from the germline V gene. Trimming removed 3 bases from V and 1 base from J, with 23 bases in between. CDR3 length equals 19 residues. The chain links TRBV10-3 to TRBJ2-3, with D maybe TRBD1 (7 bases). The specimen sequenced was peripheral blood or thyroid tissue (not recorded which). The clonotype comes from an adult man with Graves' hyperthyroidism. CDR3 DNA sequence: TGTGCCATCAGTGATATTCGCTCAGGGGGGAAGAGAGGCACAGATACGCAGTATTTT. Its protein product is CAISDIRSGGKRGTDTQYF.